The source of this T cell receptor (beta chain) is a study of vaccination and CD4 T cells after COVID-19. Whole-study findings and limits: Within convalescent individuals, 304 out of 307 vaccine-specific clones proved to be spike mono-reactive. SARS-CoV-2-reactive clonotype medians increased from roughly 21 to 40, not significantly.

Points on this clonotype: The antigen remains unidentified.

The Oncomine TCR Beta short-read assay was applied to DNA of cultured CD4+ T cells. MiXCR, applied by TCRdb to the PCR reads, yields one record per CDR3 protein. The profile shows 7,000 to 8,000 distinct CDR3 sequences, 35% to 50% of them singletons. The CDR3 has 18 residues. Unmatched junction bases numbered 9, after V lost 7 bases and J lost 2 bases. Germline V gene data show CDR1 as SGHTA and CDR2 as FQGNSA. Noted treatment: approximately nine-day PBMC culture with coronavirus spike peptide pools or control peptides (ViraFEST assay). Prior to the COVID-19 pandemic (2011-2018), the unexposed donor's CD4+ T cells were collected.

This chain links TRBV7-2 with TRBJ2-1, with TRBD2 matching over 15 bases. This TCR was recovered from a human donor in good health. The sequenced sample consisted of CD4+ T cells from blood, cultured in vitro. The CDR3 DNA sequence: TGTGCCAGCATCGTGGGACTAGCGGGAGGAGGGGCCTACAATGAGCAGTTCTTC. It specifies CASIVGLAGGGAYNEQFF.